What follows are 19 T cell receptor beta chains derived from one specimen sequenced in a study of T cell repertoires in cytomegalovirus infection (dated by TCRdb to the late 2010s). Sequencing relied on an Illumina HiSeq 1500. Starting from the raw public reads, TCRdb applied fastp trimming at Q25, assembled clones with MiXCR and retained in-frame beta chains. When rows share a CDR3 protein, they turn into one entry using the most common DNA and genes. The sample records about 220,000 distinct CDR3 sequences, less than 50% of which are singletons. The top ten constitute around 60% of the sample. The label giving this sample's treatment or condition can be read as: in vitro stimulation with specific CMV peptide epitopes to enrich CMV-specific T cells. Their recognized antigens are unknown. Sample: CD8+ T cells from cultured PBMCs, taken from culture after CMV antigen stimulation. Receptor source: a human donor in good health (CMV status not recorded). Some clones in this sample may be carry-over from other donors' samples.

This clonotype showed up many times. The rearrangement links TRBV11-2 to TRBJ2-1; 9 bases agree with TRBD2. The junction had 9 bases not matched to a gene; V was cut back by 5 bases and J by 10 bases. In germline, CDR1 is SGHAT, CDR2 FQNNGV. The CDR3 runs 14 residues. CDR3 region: CASSPGLAWNEQFF. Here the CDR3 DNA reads TGTGCCAGCAGCCCCGGACTAGCGTGGAACGAGCAGTTCTTC.

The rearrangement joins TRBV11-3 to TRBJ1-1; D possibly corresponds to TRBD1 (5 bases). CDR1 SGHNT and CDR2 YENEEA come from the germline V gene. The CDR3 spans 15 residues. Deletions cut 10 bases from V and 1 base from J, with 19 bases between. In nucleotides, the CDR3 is TGTGCCAACACAGACAGCGAGCTATCGAACACTGAAGCTTTCTTT. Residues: CANTDSELSNTEAFF. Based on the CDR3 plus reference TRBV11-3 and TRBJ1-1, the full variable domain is EAGVVQSPRYKIIEKKQPVAFWCNPISGHNTLYWYLQNLGQGPELLIRYENEEAVDDSQLPKDRFSAERLKGVDSTLKIQPAELGDSAVYLCANTDSELSNTEAFFGQGTRLTVV.

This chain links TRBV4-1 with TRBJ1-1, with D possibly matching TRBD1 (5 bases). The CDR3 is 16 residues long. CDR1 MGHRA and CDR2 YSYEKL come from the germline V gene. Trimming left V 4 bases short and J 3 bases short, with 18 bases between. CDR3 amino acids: CASSLPKKGRDTEAFF. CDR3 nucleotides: TGCGCCAGCAGCCTGCCCAAGAAGGGGAGGGACACTGAAGCTTTCTTT.

This chain's CDR3 is CASREGALLYF. DNA of the CDR3: TGTGCCAGCCGTGAAGGGGCTCTCTTGTACTTC. V usage is TRBV11-2 and J usage is TRBJ2-5, with D perhaps TRBD1 (5 bases). CDR3 length: 11 amino acids. Trimming cost V 8 bases and J 13 bases, with 17 bases left between them. Germline V CDR1 and CDR2: SGHAT, FQNNGV. Supplemented by reference TRBV11-2 and TRBJ2-5, the full variable domain reads EAGVAQSPRYKIIEKRQSVAFWCNPISGHATLYWYQQILGQGPKLLIQFQNNGVVDDSQLPKDRFSAERLKGVDSTLKIQPAKLEDSAVYLCASREGALLYFGPGTRLLVL.

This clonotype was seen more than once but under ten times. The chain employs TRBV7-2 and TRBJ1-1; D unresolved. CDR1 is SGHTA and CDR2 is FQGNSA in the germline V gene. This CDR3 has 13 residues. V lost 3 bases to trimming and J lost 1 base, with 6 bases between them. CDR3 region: CASSFPGNTEAFF. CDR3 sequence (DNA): TGTGCCAGCAGCTTCCCAGGGAACACTGAAGCTTTCTTT. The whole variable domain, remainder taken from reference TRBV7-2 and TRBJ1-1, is GAGVSQSPSNKVTEKGKDVELRCDPISGHTALYWYRQSLGQGLEFLIYFQGNSAPDKSGLPSDRFSAERTGGSVSTLTIQRTQQEDSAVYLCASSFPGNTEAFFGQGTRLTVV.

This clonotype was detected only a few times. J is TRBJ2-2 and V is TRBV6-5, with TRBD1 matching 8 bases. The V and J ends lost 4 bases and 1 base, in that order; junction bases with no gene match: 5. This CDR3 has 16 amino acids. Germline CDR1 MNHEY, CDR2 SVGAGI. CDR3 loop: CASSSLTGVNTGELFF. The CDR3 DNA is TGTGCCAGCAGTTCCCTGACAGGGGTGAACACCGGGGAGCTGTTTTTT.

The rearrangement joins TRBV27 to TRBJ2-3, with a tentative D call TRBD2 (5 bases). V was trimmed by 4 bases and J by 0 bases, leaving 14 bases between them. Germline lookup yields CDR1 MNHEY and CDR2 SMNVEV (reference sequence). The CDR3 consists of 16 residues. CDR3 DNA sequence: TGTGCCAGCAGTTCCCCCACGGAGGCGAGCACAGATACGCAGTATTTT. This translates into CASSSPTEASTDTQYF.

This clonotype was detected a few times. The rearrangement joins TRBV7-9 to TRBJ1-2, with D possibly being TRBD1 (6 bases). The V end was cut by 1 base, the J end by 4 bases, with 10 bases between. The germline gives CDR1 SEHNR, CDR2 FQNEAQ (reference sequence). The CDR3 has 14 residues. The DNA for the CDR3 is TGTGCCAGCAGCTTAGTGGGAGGGGGCTATGGCTACACCTTC. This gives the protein CASSLVGGGYGYTF.

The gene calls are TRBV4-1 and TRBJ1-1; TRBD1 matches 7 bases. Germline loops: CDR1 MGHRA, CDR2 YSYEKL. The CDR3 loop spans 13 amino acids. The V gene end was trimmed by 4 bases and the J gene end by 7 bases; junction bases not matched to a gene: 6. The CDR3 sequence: CASSPRDRVEAFF. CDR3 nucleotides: TGCGCCAGCAGCCCCCGGGACAGAGTTGAAGCTTTCTTT.

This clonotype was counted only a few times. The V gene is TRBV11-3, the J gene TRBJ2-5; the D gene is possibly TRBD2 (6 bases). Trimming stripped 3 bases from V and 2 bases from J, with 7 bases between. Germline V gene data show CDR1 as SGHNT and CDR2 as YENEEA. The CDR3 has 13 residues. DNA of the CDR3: TGTGCCAGCAGCTTGGGACTTCAAGAGACCCAGTACTTC. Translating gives CASSLGLQETQYF.

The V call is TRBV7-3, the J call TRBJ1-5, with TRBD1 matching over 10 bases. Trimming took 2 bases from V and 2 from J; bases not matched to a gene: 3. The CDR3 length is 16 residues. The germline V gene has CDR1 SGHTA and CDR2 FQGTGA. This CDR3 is CASSLGTGVRNQPQHF. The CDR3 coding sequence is TGTGCCAGCAGCTTAGGGACAGGGGTACGCAATCAGCCCCAGCATTTT.

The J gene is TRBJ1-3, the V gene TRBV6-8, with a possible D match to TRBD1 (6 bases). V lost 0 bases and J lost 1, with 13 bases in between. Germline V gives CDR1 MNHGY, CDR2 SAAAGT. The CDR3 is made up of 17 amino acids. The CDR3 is CASSYSGLTGSGNTIYF. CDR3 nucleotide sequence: TGTGCCAGCAGTTACTCGGGGCTCACAGGGTCTGGAAACACCATATATTTT.

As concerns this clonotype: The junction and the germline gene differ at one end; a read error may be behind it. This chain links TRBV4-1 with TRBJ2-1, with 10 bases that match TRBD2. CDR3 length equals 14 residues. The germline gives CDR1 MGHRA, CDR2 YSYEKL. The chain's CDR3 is CASSQNPGLAEACF. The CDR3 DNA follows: TGCGCCAGCAGCCAAAACCCCGGACTAGCGGAGGCGTGCTTC.

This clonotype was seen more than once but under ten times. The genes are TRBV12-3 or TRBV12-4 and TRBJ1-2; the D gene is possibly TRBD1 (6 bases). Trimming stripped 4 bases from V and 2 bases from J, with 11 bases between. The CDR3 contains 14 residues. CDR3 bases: TGTGCCAGCAGTTCACGGACAGAAAACTATGGCTACACCTTC. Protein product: CASSSRTENYGYTF.

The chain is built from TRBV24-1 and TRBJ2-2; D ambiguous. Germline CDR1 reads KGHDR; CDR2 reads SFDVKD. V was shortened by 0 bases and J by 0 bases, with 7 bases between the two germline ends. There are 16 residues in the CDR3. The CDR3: CATSDLGQPNTGELFF. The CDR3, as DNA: TGTGCCACCAGTGATTTGGGTCAGCCGAACACCGGGGAGCTGTTTTTT.

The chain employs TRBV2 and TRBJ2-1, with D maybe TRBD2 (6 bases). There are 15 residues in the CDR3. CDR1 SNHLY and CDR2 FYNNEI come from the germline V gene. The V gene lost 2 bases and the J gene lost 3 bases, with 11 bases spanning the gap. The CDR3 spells CASSETLGGYNEQFF. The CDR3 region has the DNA TGTGCCAGCAGTGAAACTTTGGGGGGCTACAATGAGCAGTTCTTC.

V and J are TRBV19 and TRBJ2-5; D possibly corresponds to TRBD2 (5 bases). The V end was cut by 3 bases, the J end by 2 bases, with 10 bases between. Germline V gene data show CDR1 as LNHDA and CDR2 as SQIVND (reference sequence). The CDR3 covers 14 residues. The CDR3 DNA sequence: TGTGCCAGTAGTATGCCTCTAGCTCAAGAGACCCAGTACTTC. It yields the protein CASSMPLAQETQYF.

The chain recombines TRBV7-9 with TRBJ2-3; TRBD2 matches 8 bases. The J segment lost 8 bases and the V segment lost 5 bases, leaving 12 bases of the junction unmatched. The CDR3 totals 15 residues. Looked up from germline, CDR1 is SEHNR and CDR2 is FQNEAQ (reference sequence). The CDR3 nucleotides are TGTGCCAGCAGCCCCGGGACTAGGGCGGTAGGTACGCAGTATTTT. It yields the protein CASSPGTRAVGTQYF. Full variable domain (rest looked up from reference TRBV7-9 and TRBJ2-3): DTGVSQNPRHKITKRGQNVTFRCDPISEHNRLYWYRQTLGQGPEFLTYFQNEAQLEKSRLLSDRFSAERPKGSFSTLEIQRTEQGDSAMYLCASSPGTRAVGTQYFGPGTRLTVL.

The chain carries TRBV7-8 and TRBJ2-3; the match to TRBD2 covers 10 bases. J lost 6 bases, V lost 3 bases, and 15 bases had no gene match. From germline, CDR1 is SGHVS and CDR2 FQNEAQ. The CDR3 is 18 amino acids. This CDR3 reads CASSFRGTSGETRDTQYF. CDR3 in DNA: TGTGCCAGCAGCTTCCGTGGAACTAGCGGGGAAACCCGGGATACGCAGTATTTT.